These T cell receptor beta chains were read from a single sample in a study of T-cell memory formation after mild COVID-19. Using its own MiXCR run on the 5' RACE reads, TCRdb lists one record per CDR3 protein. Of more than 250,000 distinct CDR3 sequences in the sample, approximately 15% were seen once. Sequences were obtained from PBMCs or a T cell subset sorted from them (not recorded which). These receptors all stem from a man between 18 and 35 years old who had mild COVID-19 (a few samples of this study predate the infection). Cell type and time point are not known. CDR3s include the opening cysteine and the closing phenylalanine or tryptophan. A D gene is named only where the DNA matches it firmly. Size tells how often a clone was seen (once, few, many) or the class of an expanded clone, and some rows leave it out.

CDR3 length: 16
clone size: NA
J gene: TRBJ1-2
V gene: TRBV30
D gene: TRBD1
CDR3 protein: CAWSVPHRGPTYGYTF
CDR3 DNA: TGTGCCTGGAGCGTCCCCCACAGGGGGCCCACCTATGGCTACACCTTC

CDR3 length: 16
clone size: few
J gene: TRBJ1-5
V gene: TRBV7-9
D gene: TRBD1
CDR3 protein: CASSSPTGGAEQPQHF
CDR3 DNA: TGTGCCAGCAGCTCGCCGACAGGGGGCGCGGAACAGCCCCAGCATTTT

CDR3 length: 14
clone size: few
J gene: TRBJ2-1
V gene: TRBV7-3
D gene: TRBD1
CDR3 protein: CASSLAGTGDEQFF
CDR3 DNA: TGTGCCAGCAGTCTAGCTGGGACAGGGGACGAGCAGTTCTTC

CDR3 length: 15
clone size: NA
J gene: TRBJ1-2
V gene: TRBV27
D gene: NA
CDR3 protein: CASKPRGGAFYGYTF
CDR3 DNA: TGTGCCAGCAAACCACGGGGGGGCGCATTCTATGGCTACACCTTC

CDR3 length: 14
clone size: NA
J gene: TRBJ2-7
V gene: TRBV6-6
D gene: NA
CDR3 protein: CASSPDRITYEQYF
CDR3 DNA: TGTGCCAGCAGCCCTGACAGGATTACCTACGAGCAGTACTTC

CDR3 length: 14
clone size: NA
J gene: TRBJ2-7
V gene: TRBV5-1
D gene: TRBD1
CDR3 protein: CASSATGGGYEQYF
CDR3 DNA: TGCGCCAGCAGCGCCACAGGGGGAGGCTACGAGCAGTACTTC

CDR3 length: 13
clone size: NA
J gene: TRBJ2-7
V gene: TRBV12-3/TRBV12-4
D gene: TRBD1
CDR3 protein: CASSMNRGYEQYF
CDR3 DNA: TGTGCCAGCAGTATGAACAGGGGCTACGAGCAGTACTTC

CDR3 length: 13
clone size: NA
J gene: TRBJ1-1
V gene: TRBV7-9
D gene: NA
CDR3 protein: CASSQLEGTEAFF
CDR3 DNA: TGTGCCAGCAGCCAACTAGAGGGCACTGAAGCTTTCTTT

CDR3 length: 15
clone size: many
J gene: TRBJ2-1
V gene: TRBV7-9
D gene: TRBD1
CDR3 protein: CASSPQGERSWVEFF
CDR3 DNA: TGTGCCAGCAGCCCCCAGGGGGAGCGGTCTTGGGTAGAGTTCTTC

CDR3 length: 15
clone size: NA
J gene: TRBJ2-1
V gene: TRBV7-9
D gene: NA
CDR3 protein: CASSSRAVGRGEQFF
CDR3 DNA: TGTGCCAGCAGTTCCCGGGCCGTGGGGCGCGGTGAGCAGTTCTTC

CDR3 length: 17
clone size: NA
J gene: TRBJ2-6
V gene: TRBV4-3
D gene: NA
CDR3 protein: CASSQERQTAGANVLTF
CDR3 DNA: TGCGCCAGCAGCCAAGAGAGGCAGACTGCCGGGGCCAACGTCCTGACTTTC

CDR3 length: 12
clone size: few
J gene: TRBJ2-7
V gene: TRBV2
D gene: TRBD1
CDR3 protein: CALRDRGYEQYF
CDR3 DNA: TGTGCCCTACGGGACAGGGGGTACGAGCAGTACTTC

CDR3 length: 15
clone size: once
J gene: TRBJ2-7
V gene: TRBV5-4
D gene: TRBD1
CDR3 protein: CASSLGGRGYYEQYF
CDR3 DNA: TGTGCCAGCAGCTTGGGGGGCAGGGGGTACTACGAGCAGTACTTC

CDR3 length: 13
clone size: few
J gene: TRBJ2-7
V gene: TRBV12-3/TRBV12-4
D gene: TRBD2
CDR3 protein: CASSLPGGYEQYF
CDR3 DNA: TGTGCCAGCAGTTTGCCGGGGGGCTACGAGCAGTACTTC

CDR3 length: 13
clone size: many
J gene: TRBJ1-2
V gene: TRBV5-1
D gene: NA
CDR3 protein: CASKEGTNYGYTF
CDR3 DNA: TGCGCCAGCAAGGAGGGGACTAACTATGGCTACACCTTC

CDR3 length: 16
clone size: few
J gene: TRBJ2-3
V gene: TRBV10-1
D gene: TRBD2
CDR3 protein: CASSALAGGLTDTQYF
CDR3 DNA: TGCGCCAGCAGTGCCCTAGCGGGGGGGCTCACAGATACGCAGTATTTT

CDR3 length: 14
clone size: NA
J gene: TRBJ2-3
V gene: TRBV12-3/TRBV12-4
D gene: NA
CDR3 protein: CASSQDYNTDTQYF
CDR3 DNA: TGTGCCAGCAGTCAAGACTATAACACAGATACGCAGTATTTT

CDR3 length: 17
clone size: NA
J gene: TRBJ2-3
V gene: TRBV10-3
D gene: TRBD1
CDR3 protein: CASRRGTAQTSTDTQYF
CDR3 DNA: TGTGCCTCGAGACGAGGGACAGCACAGACTAGCACAGATACGCAGTATTTT

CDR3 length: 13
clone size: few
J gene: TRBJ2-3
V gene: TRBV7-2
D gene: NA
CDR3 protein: CASNMASTDTQYF
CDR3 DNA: TGTGCCAGCAACATGGCCAGCACAGATACGCAGTATTTT

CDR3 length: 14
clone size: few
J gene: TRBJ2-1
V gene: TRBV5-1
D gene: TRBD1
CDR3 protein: CASSWGQGANEQFF
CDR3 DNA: TGCGCCAGCAGCTGGGGACAGGGGGCCAATGAGCAGTTCTTC

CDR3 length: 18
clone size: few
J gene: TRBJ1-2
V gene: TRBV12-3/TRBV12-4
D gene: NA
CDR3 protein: CASSTLSQRGGTNYGYTF
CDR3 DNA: TGTGCCAGCAGTACTTTGTCCCAACGGGGGGGCACAAACTATGGCTACACCTTC

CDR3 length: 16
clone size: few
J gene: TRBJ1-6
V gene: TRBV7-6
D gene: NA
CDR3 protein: CASSQTSTGLNSPLHF
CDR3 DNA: TGTGCCAGCAGCCAGACATCGACAGGTTTAAATTCACCCCTCCACTTT

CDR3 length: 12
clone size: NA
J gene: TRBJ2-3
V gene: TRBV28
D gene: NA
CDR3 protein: CASTSRGDTQYF
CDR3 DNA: TGTGCCAGCACCTCCCGAGGGGATACGCAGTATTTT

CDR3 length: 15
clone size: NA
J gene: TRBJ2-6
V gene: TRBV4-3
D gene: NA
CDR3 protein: CASSHRISGANVLTF
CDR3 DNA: TGCGCCAGCAGCCACAGGATCTCTGGGGCCAACGTCCTGACTTTC

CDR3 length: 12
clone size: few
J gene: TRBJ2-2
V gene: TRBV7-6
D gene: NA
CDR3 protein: CASSWGAGELFF
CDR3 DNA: TGTGCCAGCAGCTGGGGAGCCGGGGAGCTGTTTTTT

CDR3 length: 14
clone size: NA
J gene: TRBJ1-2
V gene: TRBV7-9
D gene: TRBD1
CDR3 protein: CASSRGQGGHGYTF
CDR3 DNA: TGTGCCAGCAGTCGTGGACAGGGAGGTCATGGCTACACCTTC

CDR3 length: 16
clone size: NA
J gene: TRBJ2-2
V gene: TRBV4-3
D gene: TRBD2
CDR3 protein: CASSQDRLAGGRELFF
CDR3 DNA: TGCGCCAGCAGCCAAGATCGACTAGCGGGGGGTCGGGAGCTGTTTTTT

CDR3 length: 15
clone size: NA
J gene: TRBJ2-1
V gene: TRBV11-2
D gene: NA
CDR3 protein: CASSFQRWTYNEQFF
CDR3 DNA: TGTGCCAGCAGCTTCCAGCGGTGGACCTACAATGAGCAGTTCTTC